These 9 T cell receptor beta chains were sequenced from one sample in a study of regulatory T cells in long-lasting Graves disease. Time point of the sample: persistent/refractory GD, antithyroid drugs over 5 years with positive TRAb. The TCR library was made from RNA extracted from PBMCs. Building the TCR beta libraries relied on iRepertoire HTBI primers, and CDR3 regions underwent Arm-PCR. TCRdb analysed the multiplex PCR reads with MiXCR anew, one entry per CDR3 protein. The data contain about 470,000 distinct CDR3 sequences, less than 25% of them seen just once; the ten biggest clones take up 7.8%. The sequences come from peripheral blood mononuclear cells (PBMCs), collected when the disease was refractory, from a patient treated with antithyroid drugs. Receptors originate from a female donor with Graves disease.

This clonotype was detected a few times. The rearrangement uses TRBV19 and TRBJ1-2; maybe TRBD1 (6 bases). The CDR3 loop spans 14 amino acids. Germline V gene sequence: CDR1 LNHDA, CDR2 SQIVND (reference sequence). V was cut by 9 bases and J by 7 bases, with 21 bases left in between. The CDR3 DNA follows: TGTGCCAGAAAGCCCCAGGGGACACACATTGGCTACACCTTC. It is translated as CARKPQGTHIGYTF.

The chain uses TRBV6-2 or TRBV6-3 and TRBJ2-7; 7 bases map to TRBD2. Germline CDR1 is MNHEY and CDR2 is SVGEGT. The V gene end was trimmed by 6 bases and the J gene end by 1 base; junction bases not matched to a gene: 9. The CDR3 covers 15 residues. The CDR3 DNA reads as TGTGCCAGCAGAGAGAGACTAGCACGGTCCTACGAGCAGTACTTC. It translates to CASRERLARSYEQYF.

CDR3 bases: TGCAGTGCTGAAGATGAAAATCAGCCCCAGCATTTT. This encodes CSAEDENQPQHF. The chain combines TRBV20-1 with TRBJ1-5; D remains unclear. The germline V gene encodes CDR1 DFQATT and CDR2 SNEGSKA (reference sequence). The CDR3 is 12 residues long. Trimming pared 5 bases from V and 4 bases from J, leaving 9 bases between.

About this clonotype itself: This sequence may be a read error, since a much larger clone differs from it by one base. This rearrangement joins TRBV7-2 to TRBJ2-5, with D possibly TRBD2 on 5 matching bases. The CDR3 contains 14 residues. CDR1 and CDR2 (germline): SGHTA, FQGNSA. CDR3 sequence: CASSLSGSLEIQYF. In DNA form, the CDR3 reads TGTGCCAGCAGCTTAAGTGGGAGCCTTGAGATCCAGTACTTC.

The genes are TRBV6-1 and TRBJ2-7; tentatively, D is TRBD1 (5 bases). The CDR3 runs to 16 residues. Germline CDR1 reads MNHNS; CDR2 reads SASEGT. Trimming stripped 6 bases from V and 0 bases from J, with 18 bases between. The CDR3 loop reads CASRSPTDRSSYEQYF. The CDR3 DNA follows: TGTGCCAGCAGATCTCCCACCGACAGATCCTCCTACGAGCAGTACTTC.

This clonotype was counted ten times or more. DNA for the CDR3: TGTGCCAGCAGTACATTCTCCTACGAGCAGTACTTC. Its translation: CASSTFSYEQYF. The rearrangement uses TRBV28 and TRBJ2-7; D ambiguous. CDR3 length: 12 residues. Germline-derived CDR1 and CDR2 are MDHEN and SYDVKM. Trimming left V 5 bases short and J 0 bases short, with 5 bases between.

This clonotype has only a few counts. This sequence joins TRBV4-1 and TRBJ1-2; the D is unclear. The CDR3 contains 15 residues. CDR1 is MGHRA and CDR2 is YSYEKL in the germline V gene. Trimming left V 1 base short and J 6 bases short, with 15 bases between. CDR3 sequence reads: CASSQVGASVDGYTF. In nucleotides, the CDR3 is TGCGCCAGCAGCCAAGTAGGCGCGTCAGTGGATGGCTACACCTTC.

This clonotype was recorded many times. The gene calls are TRBV20-1 and TRBJ1-6, with no clear D. Germline V gives CDR1 DFQATT, CDR2 SNEGSKA (reference sequence). The V end was cut by 3 bases, the J end by 1 base, with 10 bases between. The CDR3 runs to 15 residues. The CDR3 loop is CSASVAGSYNSPLHF. CDR3 sequence (DNA): TGCAGTGCTAGTGTAGCGGGTTCCTATAATTCACCCCTCCACTTT.

This clonotype was seen only a few times. The V gene is TRBV11-2, the J gene TRBJ2-3, with unresolved D. Germline lookup yields CDR1 SGHAT and CDR2 FQNNGV. CDR3 size: 14 residues. Trimming took 1 base from V and 11 from J, leaving 16 bases between them. The CDR3 loop is CASSLVVGTNLQYF. The CDR3 DNA is TGTGCCAGCAGCTTAGTGGTTGGAACGAACCTGCAGTATTTT.